This TCR beta chain was found in a study of cytomegalovirus exposure and HLA in healthy donors. As for the study in general: HLA-typed donors were the source of approximately 85 million unique TCRs, which an early data release held.

The CDR3 consists of 12 residues. The germline CDR1 and CDR2 sequences are MNHEY and SMNVEV (reference sequence). For this clone: Its cognate antigen is unknown. Its ends do not fully match the called genes, so a read error is possible.

Overall study results and limits: Reports state that TCR beta sequences accurately predicted most subjects' HLA-A and HLA-B alleles. After further analysis at a later stage, 16,951 TCR beta sequences were associated with HLA alleles at 0.05 false discovery rate. There were several of the most significant clusters that appeared linked to common viral pathogens in a later analysis.

This PCR relied on a set of 60 Vbeta primers and 13 Jbeta primers. Sequencing was performed with immunoSEQ multiplex PCR; in TCRdb, only in-frame clones are kept and a portion is missing. The table records roughly 200,000 clones, about three quarters of them present only once. The rearrangement joins TRBV27 to TRBJ1-5; no definite D call. The receptor was derived from a woman aged 55 to 70 in good health and CMV-seropositive. Input material: PBMCs. The CDR3 region is CASSPVNQAQHF. The DNA for the CDR3 is TGTGCCAGCAGCCCCGTAAATCAGGCCCAGCATTTT.